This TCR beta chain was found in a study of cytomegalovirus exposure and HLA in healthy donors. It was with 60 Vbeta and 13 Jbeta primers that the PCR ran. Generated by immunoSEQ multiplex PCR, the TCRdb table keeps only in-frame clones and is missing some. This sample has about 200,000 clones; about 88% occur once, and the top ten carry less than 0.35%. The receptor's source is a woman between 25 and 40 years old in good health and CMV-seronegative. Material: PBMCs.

CDR3 nucleotide sequence: TGCGCCAGCAGGCGGACAGGGGAGAGAACTGGGGCCAACGTCCTGACTTTC. Its translation: CASRRTGERTGANVLTF. The J gene is TRBJ2-6, the V gene TRBV5-1; TRBD1 matches at 9 bases. The CDR3 spans 17 residues. V gave up 5 bases and J gave up 2 bases; unmatched junction bases: 8. CDR1 and CDR2 (germline): SGHRS, YFSETQ.